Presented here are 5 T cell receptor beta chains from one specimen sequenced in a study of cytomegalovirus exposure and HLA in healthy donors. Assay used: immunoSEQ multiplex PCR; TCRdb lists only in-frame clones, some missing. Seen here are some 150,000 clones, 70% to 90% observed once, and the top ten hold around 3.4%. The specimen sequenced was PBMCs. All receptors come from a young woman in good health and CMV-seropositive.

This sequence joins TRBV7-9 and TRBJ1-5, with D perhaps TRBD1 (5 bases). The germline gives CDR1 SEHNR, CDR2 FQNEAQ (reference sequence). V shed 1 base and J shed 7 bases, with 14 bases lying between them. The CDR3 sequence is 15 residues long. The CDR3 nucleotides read TGTGCCAGCAGCTTAGGGGCAGGGAGGTCCCAGCCCCAGCATTTT. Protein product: CASSLGAGRSQPQHF.

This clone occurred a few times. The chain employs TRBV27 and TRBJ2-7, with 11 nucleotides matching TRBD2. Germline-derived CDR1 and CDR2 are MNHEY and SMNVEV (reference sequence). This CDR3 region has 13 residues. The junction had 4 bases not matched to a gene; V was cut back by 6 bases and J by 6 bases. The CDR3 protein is CASRWLAGGEQYF. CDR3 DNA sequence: TGTGCCAGCAGGTGGCTAGCGGGAGGCGAGCAGTACTTC.

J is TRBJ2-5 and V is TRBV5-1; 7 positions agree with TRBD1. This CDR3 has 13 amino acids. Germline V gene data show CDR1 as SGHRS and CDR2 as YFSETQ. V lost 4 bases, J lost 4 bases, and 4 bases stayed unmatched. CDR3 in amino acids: CASSLGGVETQYF. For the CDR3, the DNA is TGCGCCAGCAGCCTAGGGGGCGTAGAGACCCAGTACTTC.

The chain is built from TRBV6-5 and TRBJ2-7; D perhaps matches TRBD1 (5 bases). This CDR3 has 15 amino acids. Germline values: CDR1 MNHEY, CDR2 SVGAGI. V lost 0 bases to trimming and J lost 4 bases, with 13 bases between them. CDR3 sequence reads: CASSYSQELRYEQYF. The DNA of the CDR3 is TGTGCCAGCAGTTACTCACAGGAATTGCGGTACGAGCAGTACTTC.

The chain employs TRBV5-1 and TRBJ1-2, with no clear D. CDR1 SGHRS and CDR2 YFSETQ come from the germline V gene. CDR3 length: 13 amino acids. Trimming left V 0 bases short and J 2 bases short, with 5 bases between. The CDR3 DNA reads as TGCGCCAGCAGCTTGGACGGGAACTATGGCTACACCTTC. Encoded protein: CASSLDGNYGYTF.